This entry lists 12 T cell receptor beta chains sequenced from one sample in a study of blood T cell repertoires in COVID-19 (dated by TCRdb to about 2020). Libraries were prepared through the immunoSEQ multiplex PCR assay. The table comes from immuneACCESS by way of TCRdb, which keeps in-frame sequences with V and J called. Part of the clones is missing from these tables; in studies checked, under half for an unresolved V gene and the rest for unknown reasons. The sample includes about 300,000 clones, with about 86% observed a single time. The ten largest account for about 1.2% of the sample. Sequenced: peripheral blood. These receptors all come from a woman aged 45 to 65 with acute or convalescent COVID-19.

V usage is TRBV6-4 and J usage is TRBJ1-1; TRBD1 is a possible D gene (5 bases). The CDR3 runs 13 residues. Germline V gene lookup returns CDR1 MRHNA and CDR2 SNTAGT. Trimming took 2 bases from V and 4 from J, leaving 8 bases between them. The CDR3 spells CASSDEGATEAFF. CDR3 nucleotides: TGTGCCAGCAGTGACGAAGGGGCCACTGAAGCTTTCTTT.

The chain couples TRBV13 to TRBJ2-1, with 7 bases that match TRBD1. CDR1 and CDR2 (germline): PRHDT, FYEKMQ (reference sequence). The CDR3 spans 16 residues. V was clipped by 5 bases and J by 2 bases; unmatched bases: 9. CDR3 sequence reads: CASSPRQGSPYNEQFF. The CDR3 DNA follows: TGTGCCAGCAGCCCAAGACAGGGTTCCCCCTACAATGAGCAGTTCTTC.

The chain combines TRBV30 with TRBJ2-5; 13 bases fit TRBD2. V dropped 4 bases and J dropped 5; count of bases not matched to a gene: 10. Germline CDR1 GTSNPN, CDR2 SVGIG (reference sequence). The CDR3 consists of 16 residues. The CDR3: CAWTNPGTSGIETQYF. The CDR3 nucleotides read TGTGCCTGGACAAATCCCGGGACTAGCGGGATCGAGACCCAGTACTTC.

V usage is TRBV10-3 and J usage is TRBJ1-6, with a tentative D call TRBD1 (6 bases). The V gene lost 10 bases and the J gene lost 4 bases, with 17 bases spanning the gap. The CDR3 has 15 amino acids. In germline, CDR1 is ENHRY, CDR2 SYGVKD. CDR3 DNA: TGTGCCAGCGGAGGACAGTCGAATTATAATTCACCCCTCCACTTT. Translation: CASGGQSNYNSPLHF.

The table lists this clone with a few counts. The rearrangement joins TRBV10-3 to TRBJ1-1; TRBD1 matches at 7 bases. This CDR3 region has 13 residues. Per germline, CDR1 ENHRY and CDR2 SYGVKD. V was pared by 3 bases and J by 5 bases, with 3 bases of the junction left unmatched. CDR3 in amino acids: CAISDRGNTEAFF. CDR3 DNA: TGTGCCATCAGTGACAGGGGGAATACTGAAGCTTTCTTT.

This chain links TRBV7-2 with TRBJ1-1; tentatively, D is TRBD1 (6 bases). CDR1 is SGHTA, CDR2 FQGNSA, per germline. This CDR3 comprises 14 residues. V lost 4 bases, J lost 4 bases, and 13 bases lay in between. The CDR3: CASSSQGYSTEAFF. CDR3 DNA sequence: TGTGCCAGCAGCTCACAGGGTTATAGCACTGAAGCTTTCTTT.

J is TRBJ1-1 and V is TRBV7-9; 10 bases map to TRBD1. With 6 bases clipped from V and 6 bases from J, the junction kept 10 bases outside the gene matches. This CDR3 spans 15 amino acids. Germline loops: CDR1 SEHNR, CDR2 FQNEAQ (reference sequence). The CDR3 DNA is TGTGCCAGCAGACTCACGACAGGGGGCGGACCTGAAGCTTTCTTT. This translates into CASRLTTGGGPEAFF.

The V call is TRBV29-1, the J call TRBJ2-7, with D possibly being TRBD2 (6 bases). CDR3 size: 12 residues. Germline V CDR1 and CDR2: SQVTM, ANQGSEA. Trimming removed 8 bases from V and 2 bases from J, with 13 bases in between. The CDR3 loop is CSTGTGPYEQYF. The CDR3 DNA reads TGCAGCACCGGGACTGGGCCCTACGAGCAGTACTTC.

This chain connects TRBV11-2 to TRBJ1-2; D gene uncertain. The CDR3 covers 14 residues. With 3 bases removed from V and 1 base from J, the gap between germline ends came to 9 bases. The germline V gene encodes CDR1 SGHAT and CDR2 FQNNGV. CDR3 nucleotide sequence: TGTGCCAGCAGCTTCGAGGGTGATAACTATGGCTACACCTTC. It specifies CASSFEGDNYGYTF.

The J gene is TRBJ1-2, the V gene TRBV3-1 (or the pseudogene TRBV3-2); a weak D match, TRBD1 (6 bases). Germline CDR1 LGHDT, CDR2 YNNKEL (reference sequence). The CDR3 has 16 residues. V gave up 0 bases and J gave up 7 bases, with 18 bases separating them. CDR3 region: CASSQDGTGQGRGYTF. In DNA, the CDR3 is TGTGCCAGCAGCCAAGATGGAACAGGGCAAGGTCGTGGCTACACCTTC.

The CDR3 sequence: CASSPGGGASHGYTF. The CDR3 coding sequence is TGTGCCAGCAGCCCCGGAGGGGGGGCTTCCCATGGCTACACCTTC. V usage is TRBV5-4 and J usage is TRBJ1-2; the D gene is possibly TRBD1 (6 bases). Germline CDR1 SGHNT, CDR2 YYREEE (reference sequence). CDR3 length: 15 residues. V lost 4 bases to trimming and J lost 6 bases, with 19 bases between them.

The chain links TRBV4-3 to TRBJ1-1, with 7 bases matching TRBD1. The CDR3 loop spans 15 amino acids. J lost 2 bases, V lost 2 bases, and 5 bases had no gene match. Germline CDR1 reads LGHNA; CDR2 reads YSLEER. CDR3 in amino acids: CASSQHRDSNTEAFF. Written as DNA, the CDR3 is TGCGCCAGCAGCCAACACAGGGACAGCAACACTGAAGCTTTCTTT.